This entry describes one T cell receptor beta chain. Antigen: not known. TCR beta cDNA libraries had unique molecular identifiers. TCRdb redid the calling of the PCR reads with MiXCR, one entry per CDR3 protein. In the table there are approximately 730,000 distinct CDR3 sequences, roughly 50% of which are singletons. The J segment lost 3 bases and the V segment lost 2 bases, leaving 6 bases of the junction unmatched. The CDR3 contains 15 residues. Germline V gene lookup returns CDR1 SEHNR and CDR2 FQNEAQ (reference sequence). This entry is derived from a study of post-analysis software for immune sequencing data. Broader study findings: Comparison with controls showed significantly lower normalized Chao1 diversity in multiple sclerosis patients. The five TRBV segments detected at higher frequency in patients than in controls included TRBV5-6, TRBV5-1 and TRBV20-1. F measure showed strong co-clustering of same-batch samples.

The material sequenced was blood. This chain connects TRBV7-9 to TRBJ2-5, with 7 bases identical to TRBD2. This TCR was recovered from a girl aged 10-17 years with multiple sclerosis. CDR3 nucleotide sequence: TGTGCCAGCAGCTTAAGCGGGACGGTTGAAGAGACCCAGTACTTC. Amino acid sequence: CASSLSGTVEETQYF. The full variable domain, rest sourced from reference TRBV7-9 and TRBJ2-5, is DTGVSQNPRHKITKRGQNVTFRCDPISEHNRLYWYRQTLGQGPEFLTYFQNEAQLEKSRLLSDRFSAERPKGSFSTLEIQRTEQGDSAMYLCASSLSGTVEETQYFGPGTRLLVL.